The present T cell receptor (beta chain) was sequenced within a study of T cells expressing NK-cell markers. This CDR3 region has 15 residues. The germline V gene has CDR1 SGHRS and CDR2 YFSETQ. Libraries used 5'RACE template switching adding universal primer site and UMIs. Reprocessing the 5' RACE reads, TCRdb reports a single entry for every CDR3 protein and omits DNA. This sample's clone table lists roughly 430,000 distinct CDR3 sequences. About this clonotype: Its antigen is currently unknown.

Study conclusions and caveats: Of the CD8+ T cell pool in more than 5 donors, roughly 1.0-8% was accounted for by dominant NKG2C+ clonotypes.

Material for sequencing was blood T cells: a sorted CD56 or NKG2C T cell subset, CD4+ or CD8+ T cells, or bulk PBMC T cells (not recorded which). The sequence came from a woman aged 18 to 75 in good health. J is TRBJ1-2 and V is TRBV5-1; TCRdb's D call, TRBD1, is unchecked because there is no DNA. The CDR3 loop is CASSSTGQGNYGYTF.